This is a list of T cell receptor beta chains from one sample in a study of molecular identifiers for immune sequencing clone quantification. TCRdb processed the PCR reads anew with MiXCR; each CDR3 protein has one entry. Here the sample spans 90,000 to 120,000 distinct CDR3 sequences, roughly a third being singletons. Sequencing was carried out using naive CD8+ T cells from blood, with Jurkat cell RNA spiked in. These receptors were taken from a human donor in good health. Some libraries in this study had Jurkat cell RNA spiked in. Each CDR3 is given with its conserved first and last residue. A D gene is named only where the DNA matches it firmly. Size is omitted from some rows. Given values are once, few, many or a class for expanded clones.

length,V,size,J,D,CDR3,DNA
19,TRBV28,-,TRBJ1-1,TRBD1,CASSIPGQAAGNMNTEAFF,TGTGCCAGCAGTATACCGGGACAGGCGGCGGGTAACATGAACACTGAAGCTTTCTTT
14,TRBV29-1,-,TRBJ2-7,TRBD1,CSAEEQDRGREQYF,TGCAGTGCTGAAGAGCAGGACAGGGGGCGCGAGCAGTACTTC
12,TRBV9,few,TRBJ2-5,-,CASSPGDETQYF,TGTGCCAGCAGCCCAGGAGACGAGACCCAGTACTTC
12,TRBV29-1,many,TRBJ2-7,-,CSPWERTYEQYF,TGCAGCCCCTGGGAGCGAACCTACGAGCAGTACTTC
14,TRBV3-1,few,TRBJ2-5,-,CASSPRGTEETQYF,TGTGCCAGCAGCCCGCGAGGGACGGAAGAGACCCAGTACTTC
17,TRBV13,few,TRBJ2-7,TRBD2,CASSLSSLAGVTYEQYF,TGTGCCAGCAGCTTGTCGTCGCTAGCGGGAGTTACCTACGAGCAGTACTTC
17,TRBV15,-,TRBJ2-3,-,CATSRDQGGGPTDTQYF,TGTGCCACCAGCAGAGATCAAGGCGGAGGACCCACAGATACGCAGTATTTT
13,TRBV19,few,TRBJ2-3,-,CASSRPGTDTQYF,TGTGCCAGTAGTAGACCTGGCACGGATACGCAGTATTTT
15,TRBV12-3/TRBV12-4,-,TRBJ2-7,-,CASSLGFSGPYEQYF,TGTGCCAGCAGTTTGGGTTTTTCAGGTCCCTACGAGCAGTACTTC
14,TRBV3-1,once,TRBJ2-5,TRBD2,CASSQRLAEEPQYF,TGTGCCAGCAGCCAACGACTAGCGGAAGAGCCCCAGTACTTC
15,TRBV20-1,many,TRBJ2-3,TRBD2,CSASETREGQDTQYF,TGCAGTGCTAGTGAGACGCGGGAGGGCCAGGATACGCAGTATTTT
12,TRBV29-1,few,TRBJ2-7,-,CSVLYRAGEQYF,TGCAGCGTACTATACAGGGCAGGCGAGCAGTACTTC
15,TRBV29-1,many,TRBJ2-6,-,CSVLGLHSGANVLTF,TGCAGCGTTTTAGGTCTCCACTCTGGGGCCAACGTCCTGACTTTC
13,TRBV27,few,TRBJ2-7,-,CASSLMGAYEQYF,TGTGCCAGCAGTTTAATGGGGGCCTACGAGCAGTACTTC
16,TRBV29-1,few,TRBJ2-1,TRBD2,CSVEGLAGVPYNEQFF,TGCAGCGTTGAGGGACTAGCGGGAGTCCCCTACAATGAGCAGTTCTTC
13,TRBV4-2,many,TRBJ1-1,-,CASSQGGRTEAFF,TGTGCCAGCAGCCAAGGGGGTCGCACTGAAGCTTTCTTT